The T cell receptor beta chain under discussion was sequenced for a study of T cell repertoires in cytomegalovirus infection. This clonotype was seen a few times. V dropped 0 bases and J dropped 3 bases, with 14 bases sitting between them. The CDR3 has 16 amino acids. CDR1 is ENHRY, CDR2 SYGVKD, per germline. TCRdb re-called the reads with MiXCR, one entry per CDR3 protein. Seen here are 160,000 or so distinct CDR3 sequences, 23% observed once, and the top ten hold 9.5% to 12%. The specimen sequenced was PBMCs. The source is a human donor in good health (CMV status not recorded). Some clones in this sample may be carry-over from other donors' samples. The chain links TRBV10-3 to TRBJ1-2, with D tentatively TRBD1 (5 bases). Written as DNA, the CDR3 is TGTGCCATCAGTGAGTCGTCGGGGGGAATCGACTATGGCTACACCTTC. This translates into CAISESSGGIDYGYTF.